Shown below are 24 T cell receptor beta chains from a single sample sequenced in a study of cytomegalovirus exposure and HLA in healthy donors. A multiplex PCR was run with 60 Vbeta primers and 13 Jbeta primers. The method was immunoSEQ multiplex PCR; TCRdb's version includes in-frame clones alone and lacks a portion of them. Seen here are some 200,000 clones, around 80% observed once, and the top ten hold about 2.2%. Sample: PBMCs. These receptors all come from a woman in her twenties or thirties in good health and CMV-seronegative.

The gene calls are TRBV7-6 and TRBJ2-7; 8 bases align to TRBD1. Trimming at V came to 5 bases and at J to 4 bases, leaving 13 bases not matched to a gene. The CDR3 totals 16 residues. Germline-derived CDR1 and CDR2 are SGHVS and FNYEAQ. The CDR3 DNA reads as TGTGCCAGCAGCCCCGGACAGGGTGGGGGTAGGTACGAGCAGTACTTC. Translating gives CASSPGQGGGRYEQYF.

J is TRBJ2-5 and V is TRBV18, with D perhaps TRBD2 (7 bases). This CDR3 is built from 21 residues. With 2 bases removed from V and 5 bases from J, the gap between germline ends came to 33 bases. Germline-derived CDR1 and CDR2 are KGHSH and LQKENI. CDR3 loop: CASSPYLTGLRGSLAVETQYF. The CDR3 bases are TGTGCCAGCTCACCATACTTGACAGGTTTGCGGGGGTCTCTCGCGGTGGAGACCCAGTACTTC.

In this sample, this clone turned up a few times. The gene calls are TRBV4-3 and TRBJ1-2; TRBD1 might be the D (6 bases). From germline, CDR1 is LGHNA and CDR2 YSLEER. The CDR3 has 16 amino acids. Trimming took off 0 bases at V and 1 base at J, with 12 bases between the two ends. The CDR3 DNA follows: TGCGCCAGCAGCCAAGATTTGGACAGACTTAACTATGGCTACACCTTC. The encoded protein is CASSQDLDRLNYGYTF.

This chain uses TRBV6-1 with TRBJ2-3, with a tentative D call TRBD1 (6 bases). V was cut by 5 bases and J by 2 bases, with 14 bases left in between. This CDR3 is 15 amino acids long. Germline V gene sequence: CDR1 MNHNS, CDR2 SASEGT. CDR3 coding DNA: TGTGCCAGCAGTTGGTCGGACAGACCCACAGATACGCAGTATTTT. Translating it yields CASSWSDRPTDTQYF.

V is TRBV4-3 and J is TRBJ1-4; the D is unclear. Germline V gives CDR1 LGHNA, CDR2 YSLEER. The germline V and J ends were trimmed by 0 bases and 2 bases, with 7 bases remaining between them. The CDR3 has 15 amino acids. In nucleotides, the CDR3 is TGCGCCAGCAGCCAAGATTTTGCGACTAATGAAAAACTGTTTTTT. This gives the protein CASSQDFATNEKLFF.

The gene calls are TRBV27 and TRBJ2-1; TRBD1 aligns across 7 bases. The length of the CDR3 is 15 residues. Germline trimming cut 4 bases from V and 5 bases from J; bases unmatched to any gene: 8. Germline values: CDR1 MNHEY, CDR2 SMNVEV (reference sequence). The CDR3 DNA sequence: TGTGCCAGCAGTTCGCCGCGGACAGGCGACAATGAGCAGTTCTTC. Translation: CASSSPRTGDNEQFF.

The chain links TRBV2 to TRBJ2-1; the D gene is possibly TRBD2 (6 bases). Germline V gene lookup returns CDR1 SNHLY and CDR2 FYNNEI. This CDR3 is built from 13 residues. Trimming stripped 8 bases from V and 10 bases from J, with 18 bases between. The CDR3 sequence is CASGGTPGGEQFF. CDR3 bases: TGTGCCAGCGGGGGGACTCCCGGGGGAGAGCAGTTCTTC.

This clone came up a few times. The rearrangement joins TRBV6-5 to TRBJ2-5, with a tentative D call TRBD1 (5 bases). The J call is doubtful: the DNA matches TRBJ2-7 better. This CDR3 contains 14 residues. Germline CDR1 is MNHEY and CDR2 is SVGAGI. CDR3 sequence: CASSVDRISYEQYF. The DNA for the CDR3 is TGTGCCAGCAGTGTCGACAGAATTTCCTACGAGCAGTACTTC.

The chain uses TRBV28 and TRBJ2-2, with D possibly matching TRBD2 (5 bases). The V end lost 4 bases, the J end lost 7 bases, and 16 bases lay between the germline ends. CDR1 and CDR2 from the germline V gene are MDHEN and SYDVKM. There are 15 residues in the CDR3. The CDR3 loop is CASSSVGDRGGELFF. As DNA, the CDR3 is TGTGCCAGCAGTTCAGTGGGAGATCGTGGCGGGGAGCTGTTTTTT.

The rearrangement links TRBV10-3 to TRBJ2-2; tentatively, D is TRBD2 (5 bases). CDR1 ENHRY and CDR2 SYGVKD come from the germline V gene. Between the trimmed V and J ends, which lost 10 bases and 6 bases, there was a span of 9 bases. CDR3 length: 11 residues. CDR3 in DNA: TGTGCCACGAGGGCAGCCGGGGAGCTGTTTTTT. It translates to CATRAAGELFF.

The J gene is TRBJ1-1, the V gene TRBV15, with 7 bases aligning to TRBD1. The CDR3 runs to 18 residues. V gave up 0 bases and J gave up 8 bases; unmatched junction bases: 18. Germline CDR1 reads LNHNV; CDR2 reads YYDKDF (reference sequence). The CDR3 region is CATSRDAATGLFGGEAFF. CDR3 in DNA: TGTGCCACCAGCAGAGATGCGGCGACAGGGCTTTTTGGGGGGGAAGCTTTCTTT.

The chain is built from TRBV28 and TRBJ1-2; D remains ambiguous. V gave up 1 base and J gave up 5 bases, with 5 bases separating them. The germline V gene encodes CDR1 MDHEN and CDR2 SYDVKM. The CDR3 has 12 residues. CDR3 amino acids: CASSLSLYGYTF. The DNA of the CDR3 is TGTGCCAGCAGTTTATCCCTATATGGCTACACCTTC.

The chain has TRBV5-1 and TRBJ2-1, with 9 bases lining up with TRBD2. The CDR3 consists of 14 residues. J lost 8 bases, V lost 2 bases, and 5 bases had no gene match. The germline V gene encodes CDR1 SGHRS and CDR2 YFSETQ. CDR3 in DNA: TGCGCCAGCAGCTTCCTAGCGGGAAGCGATGAGCAGTTCTTC. Its translation is CASSFLAGSDEQFF.

This clone showed up just a few times. The rearrangement joins TRBV27 to TRBJ1-2, with TRBD1 as a possible D gene (5 bases). Trimming took off 5 bases at V and 2 bases at J, with 9 bases between the two ends. The CDR3 covers 13 residues. Germline V gene data show CDR1 as MNHEY and CDR2 as SMNVEV (reference sequence). The CDR3 reads CASSQTVNYGYTF. The CDR3 DNA sequence: TGTGCCAGCAGTCAGACAGTAAACTATGGCTACACCTTC.

CDR3 coding DNA: TGTGCCAGCAGTTTATCACTTCCCGCCGGGGAGCTGTTTTTT. Translating gives CASSLSLPAGELFF. The rearrangement joins TRBV27 to TRBJ2-2; D not certain. V shed 0 bases and J shed 6 bases, with 8 bases lying between them. CDR1 and CDR2 (germline): MNHEY, SMNVEV (reference sequence). The CDR3 covers 14 residues.

With regard to this clone: Lacking the conserved final phenylalanine or tryptophan, this CDR3 likely reflects a read error. The limits of the CDR3 on the DNA are not certain, so only TCRdb's listed CDR3 is given. The rearrangement links TRBV5-4 to TRBJ1-5. With termini counted, the CDR3 has 12 amino acids. Germline-derived CDR1 and CDR2 are SGHNT and YYREEE (reference sequence). The CDR3 is CASSTPAYEKRG.

The V and J genes are TRBV11-2 and TRBJ1-2, with D unclear. The germline V gene has CDR1 SGHAT and CDR2 FQNNGV. The CDR3 extends over 19 amino acids. Trimming removed 5 bases at V and 4 bases at J, with 29 bases between. In nucleotides, the CDR3 is TGTGCCAGCAGCATCAGCGGCCCATTAGGAGTTGCGATTGGCTATGGCTACACCTTC. This codes for CASSISGPLGVAIGYGYTF.

The chain recombines TRBV7-6 with TRBJ2-7; 12 bases fit TRBD1. CDR1 and CDR2 (germline): SGHVS, FNYEAQ. The CDR3 extends over 17 amino acids. The ends lost 0 bases at V and 2 bases at J; junction bases unmatched: 5. The CDR3: CASSLAPGTGGPYEQYF. CDR3 in DNA: TGTGCCAGCAGCTTAGCACCGGGGACAGGGGGCCCCTACGAGCAGTACTTC.

This clone was seen a few times. This sequence joins TRBV2 and TRBJ1-1; D not certain. CDR3 length: 11 amino acids. Trimming removed 5 bases at V and 7 bases at J, with 8 bases between. Per the germline V gene, CDR1 is SNHLY and CDR2 is FYNNEI. The CDR3: CASSPGNEAFF. For the CDR3, the DNA is TGTGCCAGCAGTCCGGGGAATGAAGCTTTCTTT.

J is TRBJ2-1 and V is TRBV19; TRBD2 agrees at 12 bases. The CDR3 has 16 amino acids. Germline-derived CDR1 and CDR2 are LNHDA and SQIVND (reference sequence). Unmatched junction bases numbered 5, after V lost 4 bases and J lost 4 bases. As DNA, the CDR3 is TGTGCCAGTAGTACGCCTAGCGGGGGGGGGTACAATGAGCAGTTCTTC. It translates to CASSTPSGGGYNEQFF.

J is TRBJ1-4 and V is TRBV21-1; no DNA check was done on the table's D call, TRBD1. TRBV21-1 is termed a pseudogene. The CDR3 totals 15 residues. As DNA, the CDR3 is TGTGCCAGCAGCAATTCCGGGACAGGCCGTTTTCAACTGTTTTTT. Translation gives CASSNSGTGRFQLFF.

This chain connects TRBV6-4 to TRBJ1-2; 9 bases align to TRBD1. There are 14 residues in the CDR3. V lost 6 bases to trimming and J lost 4 bases; unmatched junction nucleotides: 6. Germline CDR1 is MRHNA and CDR2 is SNTAGT. CDR3 sequence reads: CASRNDRGGYGYTF. CDR3 DNA sequence: TGTGCCAGCAGGAACGACAGGGGGGGCTATGGCTACACCTTC.

The chain uses TRBV6-5 and TRBJ2-7, with D possibly matching TRBD1 (6 bases). The V and J ends lost 5 bases and 3 bases respectively, with 17 bases between them. Germline-derived CDR1 and CDR2 are MNHEY and SVGAGI. The CDR3 covers 15 residues. DNA of the CDR3: TGTGCCAGCAGTCAATACGGACAGTCCTACTACGAGCAGTACTTC. The encoded protein is CASSQYGQSYYEQYF.

The V call is TRBV27, the J call TRBJ1-4, with a tentative D call TRBD1 (5 bases). Looked up from germline, CDR1 is MNHEY and CDR2 is SMNVEV (reference sequence). Trimming pared 0 bases from V and 9 bases from J, leaving 14 bases between. The CDR3 covers 15 residues. The CDR3 region has the DNA TGTGCCAGCAGTTTATCCGGAGGGGTCCATCAAAAACTGTTTTTT. This gives the protein CASSLSGGVHQKLFF. The full variable domain, rest sourced from reference TRBV27 and TRBJ1-4, is EAQVTQNPRYLITVTGKKLTVTCSQNMNHEYMSWYRQDPGLGLRQIYYSMNVEVTDKGDVPEGYKVSRKEKRNFPLILESPSPNQTSLYFCASSLSGGVHQKLFFGSGTQLSVL.